This TCR beta chain originates from a study of cytomegalovirus exposure and HLA in healthy donors. In regard to this clone: The antigen is undetermined.

The CDR3 has 14 residues. V lost 2 bases to trimming and J lost 6 bases, with 12 bases between them. Germline CDR1 and CDR2: MNHEY and SMNVEV (reference sequence). General study points: Of the V segments, some could not be distinguished, including TRBV6-2 and TRBV6-3, and were excluded. The study designated about 160 TCR beta chains cytomegalovirus-associated.

PCR used 60 Vbeta primers and 13 Jbeta primers. The assay was immunoSEQ multiplex PCR, and TCRdb's table has in-frame clones only and misses some. The sample holds 150,000 to 200,000 clones, about three quarters seen once. The TCR comes from a woman in her forties in good health and CMV-seronegative. What was sequenced was PBMCs. J is TRBJ2-3 and V is TRBV27, with a tentative D call TRBD1 (6 bases). The CDR3 DNA is TGTGCCAGCAGTTTAAGCCAGGGGTACGATACGCAGTATTTT. It specifies CASSLSQGYDTQYF.